Each of the 9 T cell receptor beta chains below was sequenced from the same sample in a study of cytomegalovirus exposure and HLA in healthy donors. Libraries were prepared by immunoSEQ multiplex PCR; TCRdb keeps only in-frame clonotypes and omits some of them. The table includes 150,000 or so clones, approximately 88% detected once. The sequencing input was PBMCs. These receptor sequences come from a man younger than 45 in good health and CMV-seropositive.

The chain combines TRBV6-1 with TRBJ2-7, with TRBD2 matching over 11 bases. Germline CDR1 is MNHNS and CDR2 is SASEGT. The V segment lost 2 bases and the J segment 3 bases; nucleotides outside the gene matches: 6. The CDR3 consists of 16 residues. This CDR3 reads CASSEWGLAAIYEQYF. DNA of the CDR3: TGTGCCAGCAGTGAATGGGGACTAGCGGCAATCTACGAGCAGTACTTC.

The J gene is TRBJ2-5, the V gene TRBV28; 11 nucleotides line up with TRBD2. The CDR3 loop spans 15 amino acids. Germline V gene lookup returns CDR1 MDHEN and CDR2 SYDVKM. V was clipped by 8 bases and J by 4 bases; unmatched bases: 9. The DNA of the CDR3 is TGTGCCAGCCGTCTTGAGGGACTAGCGGTAGAGACCCAGTACTTC. As protein: CASRLEGLAVETQYF. Based on the CDR3 plus reference TRBV28 and TRBJ2-5, the full variable domain is DVKVTQSSRYLVKRTGEKVFLECVQDMDHENMFWYRQDPGLGLRLIYFSYDVKMKEKGDIPEGYSVSREKKERFSLILESASTNQTSMYLCASRLEGLAVETQYFGPGTRLLVL.

The chain joins TRBV10-3 to TRBJ1-1, with 7 bases aligning to TRBD1. Per germline, CDR1 ENHRY and CDR2 SYGVKD. The CDR3 totals 12 residues. Trimming took 8 bases from V and 2 from J; bases not matched to a gene: 2. The CDR3 loop is CAIRTGNTEAFF. Here the CDR3 DNA reads TGTGCCATCCGGACAGGAAACACTGAAGCTTTCTTT.

As DNA, the CDR3 is TGTGCCAGCAGTGACGATTGGGCCACTGAAGCTTTCTTT. Translation: CASSDDWATEAFF. The chain carries TRBV6-4 and TRBJ1-1, with no clear D. Germline V gene data show CDR1 as MRHNA and CDR2 as SNTAGT. Trimming took off 2 bases at V and 4 bases at J, with 8 bases between the two ends. CDR3 size: 13 residues.

V is TRBV28 and J is TRBJ2-7, with 12 nucleotides matching TRBD1. Unmatched junction bases numbered 5, after V lost 2 bases and J lost 6 bases. The germline CDR1 and CDR2 sequences are MDHEN and SYDVKM. The length of the CDR3 is 15 residues. CDR3 sequence: CASSLGGQGAREQYF. The CDR3 bases are TGTGCCAGCAGTTTAGGGGGACAGGGGGCCCGCGAGCAGTACTTC.

The V call is TRBV28, the J call TRBJ2-1; 12 bases map to TRBD2. The CDR3 consists of 15 residues. The V and J ends lost 6 bases and 4 bases, in that order; junction bases with no gene match: 4. Per germline, CDR1 MDHEN and CDR2 SYDVKM. The CDR3 here is CASRPGLAGYNEQFF. The CDR3 coding sequence is TGTGCCAGCAGACCCGGACTAGCGGGGTACAATGAGCAGTTCTTC.

The chain combines TRBV5-6 with TRBJ2-3, with 7 nucleotides matching TRBD1. With V trimmed by 1 base and J by 4 bases, 3 bases remained unmatched. CDR1 and CDR2 from the germline V gene are SGHDT and YYEEEE. The CDR3 has 14 amino acids. The CDR3 DNA reads as TGTGCCAGCAGCTTGCAGGGGGAAGCAGATACGCAGTATTTT. Its translation is CASSLQGEADTQYF.

V is TRBV29-1 and J is TRBJ2-3; tentatively, D is TRBD1 (6 bases). Germline V lookup: CDR1 SQVTM, CDR2 ANQGSEA. The V end lost 8 bases, the J end lost 0 bases, and 15 bases lay between the germline ends. This CDR3 is 14 amino acids long. Here the CDR3 reads CSTLTGSSTDTQYF. CDR3 DNA sequence: TGCAGCACCTTGACAGGTAGTAGCACAGATACGCAGTATTTT.

The V call is TRBV23-1, the J call TRBJ2-7, with a tentative D call TRBD1 (6 bases). TRBV23-1 is sorted into the ORF group, with uncertain function. Trimming pared 2 bases from V and 4 bases from J, leaving 12 bases between. This CDR3 spans 14 amino acids. The CDR3 DNA reads as TGCGCCAGCAGTCAACCGGGACACACGTACGAGCAGTACTTC. This encodes CASSQPGHTYEQYF.